These 27 T cell receptor beta chains were all obtained from the same sample, sequenced in a study of T cell responses to AZD1222 COVID-19 vaccine. Method: immunoSEQ multiplex PCR; TCRdb's copy keeps in-frame clones and lacks some. The data show some 130,000 clones, around 90% seen once. The starting material was peripheral blood, obtained 28 days after the second AZD1222 dose. Receptors originate from an adult who received the AZD1222 COVID-19 vaccine.

The J gene is TRBJ1-5, the V gene TRBV3-1 (or the pseudogene TRBV3-2); D gene unclear. With 2 bases removed from V and 5 bases from J, the gap between germline ends came to 13 bases. Per germline, CDR1 LGHDT and CDR2 YNNKEL (reference sequence). This CDR3 spans 15 amino acids. CDR3 protein: CASSQRGVRDQPQHF. In DNA, the CDR3 is TGTGCCAGCAGCCAACGGGGTGTAAGAGATCAGCCCCAGCATTTT.

This chain connects TRBV5-6 to TRBJ1-2; maybe TRBD1 (5 bases). Deletions cut 1 base from V and 7 bases from J, with 8 bases between. This CDR3 has 12 residues. Germline CDR1 reads SGHDT; CDR2 reads YYEEEE. The CDR3 DNA reads TGTGCCAGCAGCTTGTCAGGGCCTGGCTACACCTTC. It translates to CASSLSGPGYTF.

The J gene is TRBJ2-1, the V gene TRBV19; D call uncertain. The V end lost 7 bases, the J end lost 9 bases, and 13 bases lay between the germline ends. The CDR3 runs 12 residues. In germline, CDR1 is LNHDA, CDR2 SQIVND (reference sequence). The CDR3 nucleotides read TGTGCCAGTAACTATCGGGCAGGTGAGCAGTTCTTC. Translated, it gives CASNYRAGEQFF.

The chain combines TRBV7-9 with TRBJ1-1; D is ambiguous. The V and J ends lost 5 bases and 1 base respectively, with 8 bases between them. CDR3 length: 13 amino acids. The germline gives CDR1 SEHNR, CDR2 FQNEAQ (reference sequence). The CDR3 reads CASSTPANTEAFF. CDR3 in DNA: TGTGCCAGCAGCACACCGGCGAACACTGAAGCTTTCTTT.

The chain employs TRBV19 and TRBJ1-2, with no clear D. The CDR3 runs 13 residues. Germline CDR1 is LNHDA and CDR2 is SQIVND (reference sequence). Trimming removed 7 bases from V and 2 bases from J, with 11 bases in between. As DNA, the CDR3 is TGTGCCAGTACCCCGGATCAGAACTATGGCTACACCTTC. Protein product: CASTPDQNYGYTF.

CDR3 sequence (DNA): TGTGCCAGCACCGAACGTCGGGGTAGCAATCAGCCCCAGCATTTT. Protein sequence: CASTERRGSNQPQHF. The rearrangement uses TRBV6-5 and TRBJ1-5, with D unresolved. Germline CDR1 reads MNHEY; CDR2 reads SVGAGI. Trimming pared 7 bases from V and 0 bases from J, leaving 13 bases between. This CDR3 is built from 15 residues.

The chain employs TRBV9 and TRBJ2-3; 7 bases fit TRBD2. V shed 3 bases and J 0 bases; nucleotides not matched to a gene: 4. Per germline, CDR1 SGDLS and CDR2 YYNGEE. The CDR3 covers 15 residues. In DNA form, the CDR3 reads TGTGCCAGCAGCGAACTAGCGATAAGCACAGATACGCAGTATTTT. Encoded protein: CASSELAISTDTQYF. Full variable domain (outside the CDR3, taken from reference TRBV9 and TRBJ2-3): DSGVTQTPKHLITATGQRVTLRCSPRSGDLSVYWYQQSLDQGLQFLIQYYNGEERAKGNILERFSAQQFPDLHSELNLSSLELGDSALYFCASSELAISTDTQYFGPGTRLTVL.

V gene TRBV30 combines with J gene TRBJ2-6; D not resolved. The germline V and J ends were trimmed by 7 bases and 4 bases, with 11 bases remaining between them. The CDR3 totals 13 residues. CDR1 is GTSNPN, CDR2 SVGIG, per germline (reference sequence). CDR3 amino acids: CAFGPVGANVLTF. CDR3 DNA: TGTGCCTTCGGGCCTGTCGGGGCCAACGTCCTGACTTTC.

This clone was counted a single time. The V and J genes are TRBV11-2 and TRBJ2-7; 16 bases fit TRBD2. CDR1 is SGHAT, CDR2 FQNNGV, per germline. CDR3 size: 17 residues. The V and J ends lost 5 bases and 1 base, in that order; junction bases with no gene match: 5. DNA of the CDR3: TGTGCCAGCAGCCCGGGACTAGCGGGGGGGCCTTCCTACGAGCAGTACTTC. It translates to CASSPGLAGGPSYEQYF.

The gene calls are TRBV18 and TRBJ1-1; maybe TRBD1 (5 bases). Trimming took off 0 bases at V and 2 bases at J, with 10 bases between the two ends. This CDR3 is 15 amino acids long. Germline V gives CDR1 KGHSH, CDR2 LQKENI. CDR3 in amino acids: CASSPPSQGNTEAFF. The CDR3 DNA reads as TGTGCCAGCTCACCACCCTCCCAGGGTAACACTGAAGCTTTCTTT. Drawing the rest from reference TRBV18 and TRBJ1-1, the complete variable domain is NAGVMQNPRHLVRRRGQEARLRCSPMKGHSHVYWYRQLPEEGLKFMVYLQKENIIDESGMPKERFSAEFPKEGPSILRIQQVVRGDSAAYFCASSPPSQGNTEAFFGQGTRLTVV.

V usage is TRBV7-2 and J usage is TRBJ1-6; D remains ambiguous. The CDR3 has 16 residues. Germline-derived CDR1 and CDR2 are SGHTA and FQGNSA. V lost 1 base to trimming and J lost 5 bases, with 12 bases between them. For the CDR3, the DNA is TGTGCCAGCAGCTTAGAGGGCGGATGGAATAATTCACCCCTCCACTTT. As protein: CASSLEGGWNNSPLHF.

In its sample, this clone was seen a few times. This chain uses TRBV7-2 with TRBJ1-4; D unresolved. Trimming stripped 1 base from V and 8 bases from J, with 8 bases between. This CDR3 spans 13 amino acids. Germline CDR1 and CDR2: SGHTA and FQGNSA. CDR3 nucleotides: TGTGCCAGCAGCTTAGAGGCAGAGGAAAAACTGTTTTTT. It translates to CASSLEAEEKLFF.

The gene calls are TRBV2 and TRBJ1-1; no clear D gene. Trimming left V 6 bases short and J 4 bases short, with 12 bases between. Looked up from germline, CDR1 is SNHLY and CDR2 is FYNNEI. The CDR3 is made up of 13 amino acids. The CDR3 sequence: CASRVDWGTEAFF. The CDR3 bases are TGTGCCAGCAGAGTCGATTGGGGCACTGAAGCTTTCTTT.

The CDR3 sequence: CASSLSLRGDPLHF. CDR3 coding DNA: TGTGCCAGCAGTTTATCGTTGCGTGGGGACCCCCTCCACTTT. This chain links TRBV27 with TRBJ1-6; the D gene is possibly TRBD1 (5 bases). Germline CDR1 and CDR2: MNHEY and SMNVEV (reference sequence). The CDR3 spans 14 residues. The V gene lost 0 bases and the J gene lost 13 bases, with 13 bases spanning the gap.

This chain connects TRBV10-3 to TRBJ1-6; D perhaps matches TRBD1 (6 bases). V lost 7 bases and J 9 bases, leaving 13 bases between the germline ends. The CDR3 runs 13 residues. Looked up from germline, CDR1 is ENHRY and CDR2 is SYGVKD. CDR3 coding DNA: TGTGCCATCACCTCGGGGGGCAGTTCACCCCTCCACTTT. The encoded protein is CAITSGGSSPLHF.

In its sample, this clone was seen once. This chain uses TRBV7-2 with TRBJ2-7; 7 bases align to TRBD1. Germline V gene sequence: CDR1 SGHTA, CDR2 FQGNSA. The CDR3 contains 15 residues. V was pared by 1 base and J by 2 bases, with 5 bases of the junction left unmatched. The CDR3 DNA sequence: TGTGCCAGCAGCTTAGGACAGGGAGAAACCTACGAGCAGTACTTC. It codes for CASSLGQGETYEQYF. Using reference TRBV7-2 and TRBJ2-7 for the parts outside the CDR3, the full variable domain is GAGVSQSPSNKVTEKGKDVELRCDPISGHTALYWYRQSLGQGLEFLIYFQGNSAPDKSGLPSDRFSAERTGGSVSTLTIQRTQQEDSAVYLCASSLGQGETYEQYFGPGTRLTVT.

The rearrangement uses TRBV30 and TRBJ1-4; D unclear. CDR1 and CDR2 (germline): GTSNPN, SVGIG (reference sequence). The CDR3 extends over 10 amino acids. This chain's CDR3 is CAVEGEKLFF. As DNA, the CDR3 is TGTGCAGTGGAGGGCGAAAAACTGTTTTTT.

The chain has TRBV27 and TRBJ2-7; D perhaps matches TRBD1 (5 bases). V was clipped by 5 bases and J by 7 bases, with 15 bases between them. Per the germline V gene, CDR1 is MNHEY and CDR2 is SMNVEV (reference sequence). The CDR3 runs to 13 residues. Here the CDR3 reads CASSASGWWEQYF. Written as DNA, the CDR3 is TGTGCCAGCAGTGCGTCAGGGTGGTGGGAGCAGTACTTC.

The genes are TRBV3-1 (or the pseudogene TRBV3-2) and TRBJ1-1; D is ambiguous. Germline lookup yields CDR1 LGHDT and CDR2 YNNKEL (reference sequence). CDR3 length equals 11 residues. Trimming removed 0 bases at V and 5 bases at J, with 1 base between. CDR3 in DNA: TGTGCCAGCAGCCAAGAGACTGAAGCTTTCTTT. It codes for CASSQETEAFF.

This clone was seen just once. J is TRBJ2-6 and V is TRBV5-1; the match to TRBD1 covers 11 bases. CDR3 length equals 17 residues. Trimming took 4 bases from V and 2 from J; bases not matched to a gene: 5. The V gene's germline CDR1 is SGHRS and CDR2 YFSETQ. DNA of the CDR3: TGCGCCAGCAGCCAAGGACAGGGGGCTGCTGGGGCCAACGTCCTGACTTTC. Translation: CASSQGQGAAGANVLTF.

CDR3: CASSLERPDTQYF. Here the CDR3 DNA reads TGTGCCAGCAGCTTGGAACGCCCAGATACGCAGTATTTT. V and J are TRBV11-3 and TRBJ2-3, with unresolved D. V was shortened by 3 bases and J by 4 bases, with 8 bases between the two germline ends. CDR3 length: 13 residues. The germline CDR1 and CDR2 sequences are SGHNT and YENEEA.

This sequence joins TRBV19 and TRBJ1-1, with D possibly matching TRBD1 (5 bases). The CDR3 length is 14 residues. Germline CDR1 LNHDA, CDR2 SQIVND (reference sequence). The V and J ends lost 2 bases and 4 bases respectively, with 11 bases between them. The CDR3 reads CASSITGGPTEAFF. The CDR3 nucleotides are TGTGCCAGTAGTATAACTGGGGGACCCACTGAAGCTTTCTTT.

V gene TRBV11-1 combines with J gene TRBJ1-6, with 10 bases aligning to TRBD1. Per the germline V gene, CDR1 is SGHAT and CDR2 is FQDESV (reference sequence). The V segment lost 3 bases and the J segment 10 bases; nucleotides outside the gene matches: 3. The CDR3 spans 14 residues. CDR3 sequence reads: CASSFGQGGSPLHF. The CDR3 DNA reads TGTGCCAGCAGCTTCGGACAGGGGGGGTCACCCCTCCACTTT. The full variable domain, rest sourced from reference TRBV11-1 and TRBJ1-6, is EAEVAQSPRYKITEKSQAVAFWCDPISGHATLYWYRQILGQGPELLVQFQDESVVDDSQLPKDRFSAERLKGVDSTLKIQPAELGDSAMYLCASSFGQGGSPLHFGNGTRLTVT.

This rearrangement joins TRBV28 to TRBJ1-1; tentative D call: TRBD1 (5 bases). This CDR3 comprises 14 residues. Germline V gene lookup returns CDR1 MDHEN and CDR2 SYDVKM. Trimming pared 6 bases from V and 1 base from J, leaving 12 bases between. In DNA form, the CDR3 reads TGTGCCAGCAGGATTTCCGGGACGAACACTGAAGCTTTCTTT. Its protein product is CASRISGTNTEAFF.

This chain joins TRBV18 and TRBJ1-4, with 8 bases fitting TRBD1. The CDR3 runs 17 residues. Trimming removed 2 bases from V and 4 bases from J; junction bases left unmatched: 9. Germline V gene lookup returns CDR1 KGHSH and CDR2 LQKENI. The CDR3: CASSPVLAGGGNEKLFF. The CDR3 DNA reads as TGTGCCAGCTCACCAGTTTTGGCAGGGGGCGGTAATGAAAAACTGTTTTTT.

The chain couples TRBV6-5 to TRBJ1-2; weak D call: TRBD1 (6 bases). V dropped 7 bases and J dropped 2 bases, with 17 bases sitting between them. The length of the CDR3 is 15 residues. Germline V gene sequence: CDR1 MNHEY, CDR2 SVGAGI. CDR3 coding DNA: TGTGCCAGCACACGTCTGACAAGGGGGAACTATGGCTACACCTTC. Protein product: CASTRLTRGNYGYTF.

The chain is built from TRBV28 and TRBJ2-1; 12 bases are a match to TRBD1. The length of the CDR3 is 16 residues. V lost 6 bases, J lost 7 bases, and 10 bases stayed unmatched. Looked up from germline, CDR1 is MDHEN and CDR2 is SYDVKM. As DNA, the CDR3 is TGTGCCAGCAGCGCGGGACAGGGGGCGAGAGTTAATGAGCAGTTCTTC. Its translation is CASSAGQGARVNEQFF.